This is a list of T cell receptor beta chains from one sample in a study of blood T cells in healthy people across ages. TCRdb passed the 5' RACE reads through MiXCR, listing each CDR3 protein once. The sample has 1.5 million to 2 million distinct CDR3 sequences, roughly 49% seen once. Sequenced: blood. The receptors here all came from a woman in her 40s in good health. The CDR3 runs from the conserved cysteine through the conserved F or W. A D gene is named only where the DNA matches it firmly. Not all rows give a size; the values are once, few, many and, for expanded clones, a class.

abundance | j_gene | v_gene | d_gene | CDR3nt | CDR3aa
few | TRBJ2-7 | TRBV6-5 | - | TGTGCCAGCAGTTACGACAGGAGGGACGAGCAGTACTTC | CASSYDRRDEQYF
- | TRBJ2-3 | TRBV20-1 | - | TGCAGTGCTAGAGACTCGGGCCCGGATACGCAGTATTTT | CSARDSGPDTQYF
- | TRBJ2-1 | TRBV7-8 | TRBD2 | TGTGCCAGCAGCTTAGTAGTGGATCCTAGCGGGGGTCGAGACAATGAGCAGTTCTTC | CASSLVVDPSGGRDNEQFF
- | TRBJ2-1 | TRBV6-5 | - | TGTGCCAGCAGTTACTCTAGGGACACTCTTTCCTACAATGAGCAGTTCTTC | CASSYSRDTLSYNEQFF
- | TRBJ1-1 | TRBV14 | - | TGTGCCAGCAGCCACTTGAGGACTGAAGCTTTCTTT | CASSHLRTEAFF
- | TRBJ2-1 | TRBV20-1 | TRBD1 | TGCAGTGCCGGCGACAGGGGCAACAATGAGCAGTTCTTC | CSAGDRGNNEQFF
- | TRBJ2-3 | TRBV24-1 | - | TGTGCCACCAGTGACCCAGGATGGTCGGATACGCAGTATTTT | CATSDPGWSDTQYF
few | TRBJ2-4 | TRBV12-3/TRBV12-4 | - | TGTGCCAGCAGCCCCACACAGAACGTCGGCATTCAGTACTTC | CASSPTQNVGIQYF
once | TRBJ2-1 | TRBV15 | - | TGTGCCACCAGCAGCCCCGGTCTAGGGGGGCATGAGCAGTTCTTC | CATSSPGLGGHEQFF
- | TRBJ1-4 | TRBV6-5 | TRBD1 | TGTGCCAGCAGTTACTCCGGGACAGTCAGGGAAAAACTGTTTTTT | CASSYSGTVREKLFF
- | TRBJ1-1 | TRBV7-3 | - | TGTGCCAGCGGTGGATCGACAGGACTCATCAGAGAAGCTTTCTTT | CASGGSTGLIREAFF
- | TRBJ2-3 | TRBV5-1 | TRBD2 | TGCGCCAGCAGCTTGTCCCCACTAGCGGGGGTAAATACGCAGTATTTT | CASSLSPLAGVNTQYF
- | TRBJ2-5 | TRBV7-9 | TRBD2 | TGTGCCAGCAGCTTCCATTTAGGCGGGGGGGCGGAGACCCAGTACTTC | CASSFHLGGGAETQYF